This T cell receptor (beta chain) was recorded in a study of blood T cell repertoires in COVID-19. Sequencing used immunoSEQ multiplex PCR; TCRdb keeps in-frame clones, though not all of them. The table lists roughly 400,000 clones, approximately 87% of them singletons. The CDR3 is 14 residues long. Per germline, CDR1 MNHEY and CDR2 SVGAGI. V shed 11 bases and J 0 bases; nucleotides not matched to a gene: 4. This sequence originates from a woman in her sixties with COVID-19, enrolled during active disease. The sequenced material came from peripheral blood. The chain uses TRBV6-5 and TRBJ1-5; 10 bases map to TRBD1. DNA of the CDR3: TGTGCCGCAGGGGACAGGGGTAGCAATCAGCCCCAGCATTTT. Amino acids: CAAGDRGSNQPQHF.